The entry that follows covers one T cell receptor (beta chain) sequence. This specimen comes from a study of PD-L1 blockade in urothelial cancer. About the study: Patients took up atezolizumab at some point between 2014 and 2015 at 1,200 mg intravenously every 3 weeks.

Templates that were synthetic TCR analogs were spiked into each PCR. Sequenced by immunoSEQ multiplex PCR; TCRdb stores in-frame clones only, minus some. This sample has tens of thousands of clones, with about four fifths found just once. Patients were living with locally advanced or metastatic urothelial carcinoma. Pretreatment and on-treatment samples were taken, numbering 1 to 8 per patient. The material was PBMCs, obtained around atezolizumab (anti-PD-L1) treatment. The sequence was collected from a man aged 65 to 79 with urothelial cancer.

The CDR3 reads CASSETGGGNQPQHF. For the CDR3, the DNA is TGTGCCAGTAGTGAGACAGGGGGCGGGAATCAGCCCCAGCATTTT. This chain uses TRBV19 with TRBJ1-5; 10 bases are shared with TRBD1. V lost 5 bases, J lost 4 bases, and 5 bases stayed unmatched. This CDR3 comprises 15 residues. Germline CDR1 and CDR2: LNHDA and SQIVND (reference sequence).